In its sample, the clone carrying this T cell receptor beta chain was seen a few times. Its cognate antigen is unknown. Expressed TCRB transcripts got sequenced, as all isolated RNA was reverse transcribed. Clones were read by immunoSEQ multiplex PCR, and TCRdb kept only the in-frame ones, dropping some. The table has nearly 250,000 clones, 13% to 15% seen once. Germline CDR1 is SGHTS and CDR2 is YDEGEE. V was trimmed by 1 base and J by 4 bases, leaving 15 bases between them. This CDR3 is built from 16 residues. This specimen comes from a study of beta chain features in type 1 diabetes. Points from the study as a whole: Across all four CD4+ subsets, people with type 1 diabetes showed modestly shorter TCRB CDR3s. HLA influence on TCRB rearrangement stayed unresolved here.

In total, each donor contributed a single heparinised blood draw that averaged approximately 0.12 L. The V call is TRBV5-8, the J call TRBJ1-5; no clear D. The clonotype was recovered from a woman aged 35 to 49 in good health. Sequenced sample: naive CD4+ T cells from blood. CDR3: CASSLRGPLNNQPQHF. The CDR3 coding sequence is TGTGCCAGCAGCTTGCGAGGGCCGCTTAATAATCAGCCCCAGCATTTT.